This TCR beta chain was recorded in a study of T cells in Graves' hyperthyroidism and ophthalmopathy. Whole-study findings and limits: A model using 13 V-J features told ophthalmopathy apart from stable hyperthyroidism.

The sample holds a few counts of this clonotype. Its matching antigen is unknown. Diagnosis relied on clinical symptoms, serum thyroxine and TRAb, thyroid ultrasound and orbital computed tomography. With 6 bases clipped from V and 0 bases from J, the junction kept 10 bases outside the gene matches. This CDR3 comprises 15 residues. Germline CDR1 and CDR2: DFQATT and SNEGSKA (reference sequence). Using RNA transcripts as the source, TCR beta CDR3 regions were amplified. First-round RT-PCR with HTBI primers amplified the TCR CDR3 region. TCRdb re-derived calls from the multiplex PCR reads in MiXCR, one entry per CDR3 protein. The sample gives 300,000 to 350,000 distinct CDR3 sequences, under 25% of which show up once; around 50% is in the top ten.

The chain couples TRBV20-1 to TRBJ1-2, with 7 bases that match TRBD1. The source is a woman aged 45-65 years with Graves' hyperthyroidism. Sequenced: blood. The CDR3 coding sequence is TGCAGTGCCATGACAGGGAGGGGGACTAACTATGGCTACACCTTC. It encodes CSAMTGRGTNYGYTF.